This record looks at one T cell receptor beta chain sequence and its context. This entry is derived from a study of shared clonotypes between healthy human individuals. On the study more broadly: Each donor contributed plates that comprised three CD4 naive, three CD4 memory, two CD8 naive and one CD8 memory.

TCRdb keeps only in-frame clones here, not all; method: immunoSEQ multiplex PCR. The top ten clones hold about 0.4% of a sample with fewer than 1.8 million clones, approximately 98.5% of them seen once. In germline, CDR1 is SGHNT, CDR2 YYREEE (reference sequence). The V end was cut by 2 bases, the J end by 7 bases, with 16 bases between. This CDR3 region has 14 residues. The chain employs TRBV5-4 and TRBJ2-7; D perhaps matches TRBD2 (5 bases). This TCR derives from a man aged 25-45 years in good health. Sequencing used naive CD4+ T cells sorted from blood. Noted subset: CD45RA+ positively selected. The CDR3 spells CASSLQAVSTEQYF. The CDR3 DNA reads TGTGCCAGCAGCTTACAAGCGGTGTCTACGGAGCAGTACTTC. Based on the CDR3 plus reference TRBV5-4 and TRBJ2-7, the full variable domain is ETGVTQSPTHLIKTRGQQVTLRCSSQSGHNTVSWYQQALGQGPQFIFQYYREEENGRGNFPPRFSGLQFPNYSSELNVNALELDDSALYLCASSLQAVSTEQYFGPGTRLTVT.